This TCR beta chain was sequenced during a study of blood T cell repertoires in COVID-19. Turning to the study itself: The United States, Italy and Spain were the sources of the acute and convalescent COVID-19 samples.

As concerns this clone: In the same sample, other DNA sequences code for this CDR3.

V lost 0 bases to trimming and J lost 7 bases, with 13 bases between them. The CDR3 has 15 amino acids. Germline loops: CDR1 WSHSY, CDR2 SAAADI. Per the authors' pipeline: It was from reference gene primer amplification that nucleated cell counts were estimated. The repertoire was sequenced with immunoSEQ multiplex PCR; TCRdb's copy has only in-frame clones and lacks some. The V and J calls and clone size were taken over from that table, and D and trimming were inferred from the DNA. The sample yields about 59,000 clones, about 72% seen once. The chain joins TRBV10-2 to TRBJ1-5, with D hard to call. The source is a man of 80 years or more with acute or convalescent COVID-19. Sequenced sample: peripheral blood. The CDR3 DNA follows: TGCGCCAGCAGTGAGTCGAACCCAGGCCCACAGCCCCAGCATTTT. It encodes CASSESNPGPQPQHF.